This note documents a single TCR beta chain sequence. Its antigen is currently not known. It has no much larger one-base neighbor in the sample; base qualities were not kept. The donors were healthy, HIV-negative adults with no recently reported acute infections or vaccinations. Every donor was a Caucasian adult residing in Nashville, Tennessee, USA. CD4+ T cells were enriched through magnetic negative selection, after which naive cells were positively selected on CD45RA and the remaining negative fraction served as the memory subset. Blood was obtained by leukapheresis, after which PBMCs were separated by Ficoll-Histopaque density gradient centrifugation and cryopreserved in liquid nitrogen vapor phase. Analytical flow cytometry was used to check the purity and quantity of each magnetically sorted T cell population. Genomic DNA was isolated from every sorted fraction and measured by UV absorbance on a Nanodrop 2000c.

This sample stems from a study of shared clonotypes between healthy human individuals (dated by TCRdb to 2020 to 2021). With regard to the full study: A few men and two women, aged 18 to 49 years, made up the cohort. To estimate repertoire size and how much clonotype sharing occurs between individuals, the study deeply sequenced the blood TCR repertoires of several healthy adults. For each donor, CD4 naive and CD4 memory were each given three plates, CD8 naive was given two plates, and CD8 memory was given one plate. To increase sequencing depth and limit assay-specific biases, TCR repertoire library preparation and sequencing were carried out by different laboratories using diverse techniques. Per donor, leukapheresis produced somewhere between about 0.8 and 9 billion PBMCs.

The full study reports these points: Sampling was restricted to blood, and TCR repertoires in tissues likely differ from the TCR repertoires found in blood. Even with the large sequencing depth, rarefaction of the sorted-subset datasets indicated that sequencing was incomplete. Pairwise subsampling indicated that sequencing depth was expected to affect the degree of clonotype sharing among donors. Sharing across a handful of donors was observed for roughly 5.4% of naive CD4, under 4% of naive CD8, roughly 2.3% of memory CD4, and roughly 0.4% of memory CD8 clonotypes. Compared with non-shared clonotypes, the clonotypes found in all four sorted-subset donors had higher generation probabilities. The small number of donors limited the genetic and exposure-history diversity represented. Naive subsets generally had larger estimated clonotype richness than memory subsets did.

Using the deep immunoSEQ assay, multiplex PCR amplified TCR CDR3 regions from genomic DNA. Extracted genomic DNA from each cell subset was spread evenly across all wells of several immunoSEQ 96-well plates, with each plate serving as a replicate. For sorted subsets, each replicate PCR was loaded with roughly 0.2 ug genomic DNA, equivalent to some 31,000 T cell genomes. The purified libraries were quantified using a Qubit 3.0 fluorometer, sized with a Bioanalyzer 2100, and then quantified again using the KAPA Library Quantification kit. Every immunoSEQ 96-well plate was sequenced on a separate single-read 150-cycle Illumina NextSeq 550 flow cell. For the original study's pipeline: Because the immunoSEQ output included only junctional sequences and no quality scores, the filtering could not be the same as the filtering used for full-length reads. Sequences were annotated with PyIR, a Python wrapper for IgBLAST v1.9, and V/J genes and CDR3 were assigned using IMGT germline references. Reads with weak V/J assignments (E-value above 1e-6), missing CDR3, stop codons, out-of-frame junctions, or ambiguous translated residues were removed. V3J clonotypes were defined as sequences sharing an identical inferred V gene, J gene, and CDR3 amino acid sequence. Percentage overlap between repertoires was calculated by dividing the number of shared unique clonotypes by the size of the smaller repertoire. Richness of each repertoire was evaluated using RTK rarefaction, the Chao1 estimator, and Recon v2.1 estimates of unobserved clonotypes. Generation probabilities were computed with OLGA for all TCRbeta clonotypes obtained by the gDNA method from a handful of donors. As stored in TCRdb, this immuneACCESS dataset retains in-frame rearrangements with V and J assigned. A fraction of the clones does not appear; measured against another copy, unresolved V genes explain less than half of the discrepancy, and the remainder lacks a known reason. V and J calls and clone size are as listed in that table; D and trimming were resolved from the DNA. The sample profile shows more than 2,000,000 clones; over 85% of them were found once. The top ten constitute 0.13% to 0.15% of the sample.

Measured from the cysteine to the phenylalanine, the CDR3 is 15 residues long. Solely the CDR3 DNA is kept, with 45 bases framed from the first base. The germline V gene supplies CDR1 SGHRS and CDR2 YFSETQ. V loses 0 bases of germline sequence and J loses 5 bases, and the interval between the two ends is 14 bases. This receptor chain uses TRBV5-1 and TRBJ1-1, with a weak D call of TRBD1 (6 bases match). The clonotype was recovered from a man in his late teens or twenties in good health. The sample taken for sequencing was naive CD4+ T cells sorted from blood. The cell subset or site label for this specimen denotes: CD45RA+ positively selected. In nucleotides, the sequence is TGCGCCAGCAGCTTGGTTGGGGGGCCGGGGACTGAAGCTTTCTTT. Its coded protein is CASSLVGGPGTEAFF.